The source of this T cell receptor (beta chain) is a study of shared clonotypes between healthy human individuals. Turning to the study itself: The composition of the donors was a couple of women and three men aged 18 to 49.

With V trimmed by 1 base and J by 5 bases, 6 bases remained unmatched. Germline values: CDR1 SGHRS, CDR2 YFSETQ. The CDR3 loop spans 15 amino acids. Donors were healthy HIV-negative adults without recent acute infections or vaccinations. Replicate PCRs run on sorted subsets employed approximately 0.2 ug DNA, 25,000 to 35,000 T cell genomes. Measured with immunoSEQ multiplex PCR; TCRdb has only the in-frame clones, and not every one. This table has about 2 million clones, 85% to 95% appearing once. The chain links TRBV5-1 to TRBJ2-1, with 7 bases lining up with TRBD2. This clonotype originated in a man between 18 and 29 years old in good health. Sequencing was performed on naive CD4+ T cells sorted from blood. Subset here: CD45RA+ positively selected. DNA of the CDR3: TGCGCCAGCAGCTTGTTGGCTAGCGGACACAATGAGCAGTTCTTC. Translated, it gives CASSLLASGHNEQFF.